The present T cell receptor (beta chain) was sequenced within a study of early T cells in non-severe SARS-CoV-2 infection. Study-level information: Sequencing input comprised bulk RNA from unsorted whole blood; chain pairing was not available.

The sample holds many counts of this clonotype. Antigen: not known. Individual cDNA molecules were tagged with unique molecular identifiers, the study reported. TCRdb used MiXCR to reprocess the 5' RACE reads, holding one entry per CDR3 protein. The repertoire holds about 28,000 distinct CDR3 sequences, with 4.6% as singletons. Broader study findings: VDJdb matches were skewed toward anti-spike CD8 T cell responses.

Material: whole blood, obtained at baseline. The receptor's source is an adult who was a healthcare worker with PCR-confirmed SARS-CoV-2 infection or an uninfected control (not recorded which).

The CDR3 nucleotides read TGTGCCATCAGTACAGGATTCGATTCACCCCTCCACTTT. This encodes CAISTGFDSPLHF. The chain recombines TRBV10-3 with TRBJ1-6; maybe TRBD1 (5 bases). Germline values: CDR1 ENHRY, CDR2 SYGVKD. V gave up 5 bases and J gave up 8 bases, with 10 bases separating them. The CDR3 covers 13 residues.